This passage covers 29 T cell receptor beta chains from one sample sequenced in a study of blood T cell repertoires in COVID-19. Profiled with immunoSEQ multiplex PCR; TCRdb holds only in-frame clones, not every one. The table includes around 100,000 clones, roughly 85% detected once. Material: peripheral blood. Every receptor here comes from a woman in her seventies with active or convalescent COVID-19.

The chain recombines TRBV7-2 with TRBJ2-7; D unresolved. V was trimmed by 6 bases and J by 1 base, leaving 10 bases between them. The CDR3 has 13 residues. CDR1 is SGHTA and CDR2 is FQGNSA in the germline V gene. The CDR3 nucleotides read TGTGCCAGCAGTCCCTCGCGTTCCTACGAGCAGTACTTC. It is translated as CASSPSRSYEQYF. The entire variable domain, with the rest obtained from reference TRBV7-2 and TRBJ2-7, is as follows: GAGVSQSPSNKVTEKGKDVELRCDPISGHTALYWYRQSLGQGLEFLIYFQGNSAPDKSGLPSDRFSAERTGGSVSTLTIQRTQQEDSAVYLCASSPSRSYEQYFGPGTRLTVT.

The chain is built from TRBV27 and TRBJ2-1, with D perhaps matching TRBD1 (5 bases). Trimming took off 6 bases at V and 7 bases at J, with 16 bases between the two ends. CDR1 is MNHEY, CDR2 SMNVEV, per germline (reference sequence). The CDR3 length is 14 residues. The DNA for the CDR3 is TGTGCCAGCAGACAGGCGGTACTAAGGAATGAGCAGTTCTTC. It is translated as CASRQAVLRNEQFF.

This clone was counted once. The chain employs TRBV21-1 and TRBJ1-5; the tabulated D call, TRBD1, remains unverified against the DNA. TRBV21-1 is deemed a pseudogene. The CDR3 has 10 residues. The CDR3 region has the DNA TGTGCCAGCAGATCACAGCCCCAGCATTTT. Translation gives CASRSQPQHF.

The rearrangement links TRBV7-9 to TRBJ1-6; a possible D gene is TRBD1 (6 bases). From germline, CDR1 is SEHNR and CDR2 FQNEAQ (reference sequence). This CDR3 comprises 15 residues. V lost 5 bases and J lost 9, with 17 bases in between. For the CDR3, the DNA is TGTGCCAGCAGCCCAGGGGACGGGACGGCTTCACCCCTCCACTTT. It encodes CASSPGDGTASPLHF.

The chain couples TRBV28 to TRBJ1-5; 8 positions agree with TRBD1. The V and J ends lost 6 bases and 2 bases, in that order; junction bases with no gene match: 6. Germline V gene lookup returns CDR1 MDHEN and CDR2 SYDVKM. There are 15 residues in the CDR3. The chain's CDR3 is CASRRAGGGNQPQHF. CDR3 nucleotide sequence: TGTGCCAGCAGGAGGGCAGGGGGCGGCAATCAGCCCCAGCATTTT.

This chain connects TRBV2 to TRBJ1-1; 9 bases match TRBD1. Unmatched junction bases numbered 18, after V lost 10 bases and J lost 3 bases. Per the germline V gene, CDR1 is SNHLY and CDR2 is FYNNEI. The CDR3 extends over 17 amino acids. The CDR3 nucleotides read TGTGCCACCGATCCGGGACAGGGTCTAGTGGGCTACACTGAAGCTTTCTTT. It codes for CATDPGQGLVGYTEAFF.

This chain joins TRBV5-1 and TRBJ2-5; 8 bases agree with TRBD1. Trimming cost V 0 bases and J 5 bases; bases outside gene matches: 9. The CDR3 extends over 16 amino acids. Looked up from germline, CDR1 is SGHRS and CDR2 is YFSETQ. The CDR3 sequence is CASSLEAGGGWETQYF. CDR3 coding DNA: TGCGCCAGCAGCTTGGAGGCAGGGGGCGGCTGGGAGACCCAGTACTTC.

V and J are TRBV18 and TRBJ1-4, with 9 nucleotides matching TRBD1. V dropped 0 bases and J dropped 5; count of bases not matched to a gene: 1. Germline loops: CDR1 KGHSH, CDR2 LQKENI. The CDR3 length is 15 residues. This CDR3 reads CASSPPGQGNEKLFF. The CDR3 region has the DNA TGTGCCAGCTCACCACCGGGACAGGGAAATGAAAAACTGTTTTTT.

The J gene is TRBJ2-7, the V gene TRBV20-1; 9 nucleotides line up with TRBD2. This CDR3 is 12 amino acids long. Germline V gene data show CDR1 as DFQATT and CDR2 as SNEGSKA (reference sequence). After removal of 3 bases from V and 7 bases from J, the junction contained 4 bases not matched to a gene. CDR3 region: CSASTSGREQYF. The DNA of the CDR3 is TGCAGTGCTAGTACTAGCGGGCGAGAGCAGTACTTC.

The chain combines TRBV7-8 with TRBJ2-7; D is unresolved. This CDR3 comprises 15 residues. V lost 1 base and J 5 bases, leaving 15 bases between the germline ends. The germline CDR1 and CDR2 sequences are SGHVS and FQNEAQ. The CDR3 is CASSLVSPGFNEQYF. CDR3 bases: TGTGCCAGCAGCTTAGTCAGTCCCGGGTTCAACGAGCAGTACTTC.

V gene TRBV18 combines with J gene TRBJ1-4, with D perhaps matching TRBD1 (5 bases). The CDR3 runs 16 residues. The V end was cut by 3 bases, the J end by 3 bases, with 14 bases between. CDR1 KGHSH and CDR2 LQKENI come from the germline V gene. CDR3 sequence: CASSPQGSSANEKLFF. The CDR3 DNA reads TGTGCCAGCTCACCCCAGGGTTCGTCAGCTAATGAAAAACTGTTTTTT.

J is TRBJ1-1 and V is TRBV15, with D maybe TRBD1 (6 bases). The CDR3 length is 13 residues. Germline V lookup: CDR1 LNHNV, CDR2 YYDKDF (reference sequence). V lost 0 bases to trimming and J lost 8 bases, with 10 bases between them. The CDR3 spells CATSRDRGGEAFF. The CDR3 DNA reads as TGTGCCACCAGCAGAGATCGGGGGGGCGAAGCTTTCTTT. Combining the CDR3 with reference TRBV15 and TRBJ1-1 gives the whole variable domain DAMVIQNPRYQVTQFGKPVTLSCSQTLNHNVMYWYQQKSSQAPKLLFHYYDKDFNNEADTPDNFQSRRPNTSFCFLDIRSPGLGDTAMYLCATSRDRGGEAFFGQGTRLTVV.

V and J are TRBV4-1 and TRBJ1-5, with D hard to call. The CDR3 extends over 15 amino acids. The V and J ends lost 4 bases and 0 bases respectively, with 10 bases between them. CDR1 and CDR2 from the germline V gene are MGHRA and YSYEKL. The CDR3 protein is CASSPQLYSNQPQHF. The CDR3 DNA reads as TGCGCCAGCAGCCCCCAGTTATATAGCAATCAGCCCCAGCATTTT.

This chain joins TRBV4-2 and TRBJ1-3; 10 positions match TRBD1. This CDR3 is built from 16 residues. The V segment lost 3 bases and the J segment 4 bases; nucleotides outside the gene matches: 6. CDR1 LGHNA and CDR2 YNFKEQ come from the germline V gene. The CDR3: CASSQDRGGTGNTIYF. The CDR3 DNA reads TGTGCCAGCAGCCAGGACAGGGGGGGTACCGGAAACACCATATATTTT.

The V and J genes are TRBV30 and TRBJ1-3; D is unresolved. There are 15 residues in the CDR3. The germline CDR1 and CDR2 sequences are GTSNPN and SVGIG (reference sequence). Trimming removed 1 base at V and 1 base at J, with 11 bases between. CDR3 sequence (DNA): TGTGCCTGGAGTGGCCCAGGTTGGTCTGGAAACACCATATATTTT. This gives the protein CAWSGPGWSGNTIYF.

The rearrangement joins TRBV9 to TRBJ2-1, with 7 bases that match TRBD2. CDR3 length: 15 residues. CDR1 and CDR2 from the germline V gene are SGDLS and YYNGEE. Trimming removed 3 bases from V and 2 bases from J; junction bases left unmatched: 5. The CDR3 is CASSADRGAYNEQFF. The CDR3 DNA reads TGTGCCAGCAGCGCAGACCGGGGGGCCTACAATGAGCAGTTCTTC.

The rearrangement joins TRBV2 to TRBJ1-5, with a tentative D call TRBD1 (6 bases). Germline V gene data show CDR1 as SNHLY and CDR2 as FYNNEI. The CDR3 runs to 15 residues. Trimming removed 4 bases at V and 6 bases at J, with 16 bases between. The CDR3 here is CASSAEAGEGQPQHF. DNA for the CDR3: TGTGCCAGCAGTGCGGAGGCAGGGGAAGGTCAGCCCCAGCATTTT.

This chain joins TRBV2 and TRBJ1-1; D unresolved. The V end lost 5 bases, the J end lost 7 bases, and 11 bases lay between the germline ends. CDR3 size: 12 residues. The V gene's germline CDR1 is SNHLY and CDR2 FYNNEI. CDR3 sequence reads: CASSQEGFEAFF. The CDR3 DNA reads TGTGCCAGCAGTCAGGAAGGATTTGAAGCTTTCTTT. The full variable domain, rest sourced from reference TRBV2 and TRBJ1-1, is EPEVTQTPSHQVTQMGQEVILRCVPISNHLYFYWYRQILGQKVEFLVSFYNNEISEKSEIFDDQFSVERPDGSNFTLKIRSTKLEDSAMYFCASSQEGFEAFFGQGTRLTVV.

This clone was seen a single time. This sequence joins TRBV7-8 and TRBJ1-2, with D tentatively TRBD1 (6 bases). Germline V gives CDR1 SGHVS, CDR2 FQNEAQ. The CDR3 has 14 residues. The ends were cut back, 1 base at V and 3 bases at J, with 9 bases in the middle. The CDR3 DNA reads TGTGCCAGCAGCTTAGACAGGGTGGACTATGGCTACACCTTC. The encoded protein is CASSLDRVDYGYTF.

J is TRBJ2-1 and V is TRBV30; D is uncertain. Per germline, CDR1 GTSNPN and CDR2 SVGIG (reference sequence). The CDR3 consists of 12 residues. V lost 1 base and J lost 6, with 7 bases in between. The CDR3 DNA sequence: TGTGCCTGGAGTGGAGCCGGCAATGAGCAGTTCTTC. Translating gives CAWSGAGNEQFF.

The rearrangement joins TRBV2 to TRBJ2-2, with D possibly TRBD1 on 6 matching bases. This CDR3 comprises 15 residues. CDR1 is SNHLY and CDR2 is FYNNEI in the germline V gene. V dropped 2 bases and J dropped 2 bases, with 9 bases sitting between them. The CDR3 DNA reads as TGTGCCAGCAGTGAACAGGGGTCAAACACCGGGGAGCTGTTTTTT. Protein sequence: CASSEQGSNTGELFF. The full variable domain, rest sourced from reference TRBV2 and TRBJ2-2, is EPEVTQTPSHQVTQMGQEVILRCVPISNHLYFYWYRQILGQKVEFLVSFYNNEISEKSEIFDDQFSVERPDGSNFTLKIRSTKLEDSAMYFCASSEQGSNTGELFFGEGSRLTVL.

The chain has TRBV9 and TRBJ1-2; no reliable D call. This CDR3 is 15 amino acids long. Trimming removed 2 bases from V and 6 bases from J, with 17 bases in between. CDR1 is SGDLS, CDR2 YYNGEE, per germline. The CDR3 sequence is CASSVSVGLGDGYTF. The DNA for the CDR3 is TGTGCCAGCAGCGTTAGCGTTGGACTTGGGGATGGCTACACCTTC.

V is TRBV7-2 and J is TRBJ2-7; D perhaps matches TRBD2 (6 bases). Germline-derived CDR1 and CDR2 are SGHTA and FQGNSA. The CDR3 consists of 16 residues. V lost 4 bases and J lost 0, with 16 bases in between. The CDR3 DNA is TGTGCCAGCAGCTCTAGGCGGGGAAGGAGCTCCTACGAGCAGTACTTC. This encodes CASSSRRGRSSYEQYF. Combining the CDR3 with reference TRBV7-2 and TRBJ2-7 gives the whole variable domain GAGVSQSPSNKVTEKGKDVELRCDPISGHTALYWYRQSLGQGLEFLIYFQGNSAPDKSGLPSDRFSAERTGGSVSTLTIQRTQQEDSAVYLCASSSRRGRSSYEQYFGPGTRLTVT.

The rearrangement joins TRBV19 to TRBJ2-1; TRBD2 matches at 12 bases. J lost 8 bases, V lost 3 bases, and 8 bases had no gene match. CDR1 and CDR2 (germline): LNHDA, SQIVND (reference sequence). CDR3 size: 16 residues. This chain's CDR3 is CASSMTSGSYTYEQFF. The CDR3 DNA sequence: TGTGCCAGTAGTATGACTAGCGGGAGTTATACATATGAGCAGTTCTTC.

J is TRBJ1-5 and V is TRBV19; TRBD1 matches 11 bases. This CDR3 has 15 residues. Trimming cost V 3 bases and J 6 bases; bases outside gene matches: 4. Per the germline V gene, CDR1 is LNHDA and CDR2 is SQIVND (reference sequence). The CDR3 region is CASSIRTGGGQPQHF. For the CDR3, the DNA is TGTGCCAGTAGTATCAGGACAGGGGGCGGTCAGCCCCAGCATTTT.

The chain couples TRBV6-5 to TRBJ2-7, with 10 bases identical to TRBD1. CDR1 and CDR2 (germline): MNHEY, SVGAGI. The CDR3 consists of 14 residues. V lost 5 bases, J lost 6 bases, and 7 bases stayed unmatched. CDR3 coding DNA: TGTGCCAGCAGTCTCGACAGGGGGCGTCTCGAGCAGTACTTC. The encoded protein is CASSLDRGRLEQYF.

The J gene is TRBJ2-3, the V gene TRBV7-2; D is unclear. The V gene lost 0 bases and the J gene lost 5 bases, with 9 bases spanning the gap. In germline, CDR1 is SGHTA, CDR2 FQGNSA. This CDR3 comprises 14 residues. CDR3 sequence: CASSLAANRDTQYF. CDR3 sequence (DNA): TGTGCCAGCAGCTTAGCGGCCAACCGAGATACGCAGTATTTT.

The V gene is TRBV21-1, the J gene TRBJ2-2; TRBD2 is taken as the D call from the table, unchecked against the DNA. TRBV21-1 is labeled a pseudogene. The CDR3 is 17 residues long. The CDR3 is CASSKDLGRAGTGELFF. The CDR3 DNA reads as TGTGCCAGCAGCAAAGATCTCGGGAGGGCAGGCACCGGGGAGCTGTTTTTT.

CDR3 sequence reads: CASSSLVQEESPLHF. CDR3 DNA: TGTGCCAGCAGCTCCCTGGTTCAGGAGGAGTCACCCCTCCACTTT. The rearrangement joins TRBV7-6 to TRBJ1-6, with D uncertain. V lost 4 bases to trimming and J lost 10 bases, with 17 bases between them. The CDR3 is made up of 15 amino acids. Germline CDR1 reads SGHVS; CDR2 reads FNYEAQ.